This section outlines one T cell receptor (beta chain) sequence together with its context. This table comes from immunoSEQ multiplex PCR, and its TCRdb copy is limited to in-frame clones, with some not included. The profile shows about 340,000 clones, 73% of them singletons. The sample belongs to a study of shared clonotypes between healthy human individuals. Germline values: CDR1 MNHEY, CDR2 SVGAGI. The CDR3 is made up of 13 amino acids. V was pared by 5 bases and J by 3 bases, with 9 bases between. A split of CD4+ cells into CD45RA+ naive and CD45RA-negative memory subsets was performed. The receptor comes from a man aged 25-45 years in good health. The gene calls are TRBV6-5 and TRBJ2-3, with D possibly matching TRBD2 (5 bases). Material: memory CD4+ T cells sorted from blood. The subset was: CD45RA-negative fraction. CDR3 coding DNA: TGTGCCAGCAGTGTGAGGGAAACAGATACGCAGTATTTT. Translated: CASSVRETDTQYF.